A single sample is the source of the 4 T cell receptor beta chains below, sequenced in a study of T cell clonality in common variable immunodeficiency (dated by TCRdb to the mid-2010s). Library preparation employed the immunoSEQ multiplex PCR assay. TCRdb stores this immuneACCESS table with in-frame sequences only. Part of the clones is absent; in the studies checked, under half of the shortfall reflects unresolved V genes, and no reason is known for the rest. This sample was tabulated with more than 65,000 clones, among which there are no singletons. The ten top clones hold approximately 0.8% of the sample. Input material: peripheral blood mononuclear cells. The receptors derive from a person aged 18-69 years in good health.

This clone was picked up many times. The CDR3 end is not reached by the read, which stops 3 residues before it; the germline J gene fills it in. Other DNA sequences in this sample translate to the same CDR3. This chain links TRBV6-2 or TRBV6-3 with TRBJ1-2, with unresolved D. The germline gives CDR1 MNHEY, CDR2 SVGEGT. The CDR3 sequence is 14 residues long. This chain's CDR3 is CASSYSSGLSGYTF. Incomplete CDR3 DNA: TGTGCCAGCAGTTACTCGAGCGGGTTGAGCGGC.

This clone was seen many times. The read ends 3 residues early relative to the CDR3; the germline J gene fills the gap. The chain joins TRBV5-4 to TRBJ2-3; TRBD1 matches 9 bases. Germline CDR1 and CDR2: SGHNT and YYREEE (reference sequence). V shed 0 bases, J shed 1 base, and the junction held 0 bases outside the gene matches. CDR3 length equals 15 residues. The CDR3 bases that were read are TGTGCCAGCAGCTTGGACAGGGGGCGCACAGATACG. Translating gives CASSLDRGRTDT. In full, the CDR3 reads CASSLDRGRTDTQYF.

This clone came up many times. The missing CDR3 end, 3 residues past where the read stops, is filled in from the germline J gene. V usage is TRBV7-2 and J usage is TRBJ1-2, with D uncertain. Deletions cut 0 bases from V and 7 bases from J, with 6 bases between. This CDR3 has 12 amino acids. Germline V gives CDR1 SGHTA, CDR2 FQGNSA. CDR3 DNA, as far as it was read: TGTGCCAGCAGCTTAGCGCAAGCTGGC. Translating it yields CASSLAQAG. The entire CDR3 reads CASSLAQAGYTF.

This clone showed up many times. Sequencing ends 3 residues short of the CDR3 end; the germline J gene provides the rest. The chain joins TRBV7-9 to TRBJ2-1; no definite D call. Germline V lookup: CDR1 SEHNR, CDR2 FQNEAQ (reference sequence). Trimming removed 3 bases at V and 8 bases at J, with 5 bases between. The CDR3 sequence is 11 residues long. CDR3 DNA, as far as it was read: TGTGCCAGCAGCTTCAGCGATGAG. This codes for CASSFSDE. The whole CDR3 protein reads CASSFSDEQFF.